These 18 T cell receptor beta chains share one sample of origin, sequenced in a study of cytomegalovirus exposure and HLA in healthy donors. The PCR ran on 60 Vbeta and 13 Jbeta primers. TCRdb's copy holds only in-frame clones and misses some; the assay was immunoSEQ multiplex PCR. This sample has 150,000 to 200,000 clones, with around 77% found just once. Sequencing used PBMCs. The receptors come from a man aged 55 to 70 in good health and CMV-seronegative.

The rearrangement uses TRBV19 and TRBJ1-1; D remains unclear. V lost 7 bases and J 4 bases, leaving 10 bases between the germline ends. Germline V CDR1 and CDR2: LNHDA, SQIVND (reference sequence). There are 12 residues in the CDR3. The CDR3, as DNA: TGTGCCAGTATCCGGGAGTTCACTGAAGCTTTCTTT. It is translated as CASIREFTEAFF.

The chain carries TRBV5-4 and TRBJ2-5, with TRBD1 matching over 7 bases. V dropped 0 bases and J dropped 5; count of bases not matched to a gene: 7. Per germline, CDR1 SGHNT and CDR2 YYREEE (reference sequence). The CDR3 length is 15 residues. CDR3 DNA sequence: TGTGCCAGCAGCTTGGGACAGGGCTTGGGGGAGACCCAGTACTTC. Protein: CASSLGQGLGETQYF. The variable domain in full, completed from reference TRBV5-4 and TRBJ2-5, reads ETGVTQSPTHLIKTRGQQVTLRCSSQSGHNTVSWYQQALGQGPQFIFQYYREEENGRGNFPPRFSGLQFPNYSSELNVNALELDDSALYLCASSLGQGLGETQYFGPGTRLLVL.

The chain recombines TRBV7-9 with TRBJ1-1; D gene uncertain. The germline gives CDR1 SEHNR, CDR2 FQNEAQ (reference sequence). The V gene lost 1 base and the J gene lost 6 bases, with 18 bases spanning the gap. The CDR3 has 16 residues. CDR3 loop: CASSLVSVTVGAEAFF. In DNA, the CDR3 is TGTGCCAGCAGCTTAGTAAGTGTAACCGTGGGCGCTGAAGCTTTCTTT.

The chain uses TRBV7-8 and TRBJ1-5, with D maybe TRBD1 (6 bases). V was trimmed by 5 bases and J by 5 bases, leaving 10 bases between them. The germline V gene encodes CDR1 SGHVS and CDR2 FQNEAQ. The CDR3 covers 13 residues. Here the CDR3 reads CASSLGGDQPQHF. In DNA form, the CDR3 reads TGTGCCAGCAGCCTAGGGGGAGATCAGCCCCAGCATTTT.

This CDR3 is CASSPVRRTSGSTDTQYF. The CDR3, as DNA: TGTGCCAGCAGTCCAGTAAGAAGGACTAGCGGCAGCACAGATACGCAGTATTTT. V usage is TRBV28 and J usage is TRBJ2-3; 10 bases map to TRBD2. From germline, CDR1 is MDHEN and CDR2 SYDVKM. The CDR3 consists of 18 residues. V shed 5 bases, J shed 0 bases, and the junction held 11 bases outside the gene matches.

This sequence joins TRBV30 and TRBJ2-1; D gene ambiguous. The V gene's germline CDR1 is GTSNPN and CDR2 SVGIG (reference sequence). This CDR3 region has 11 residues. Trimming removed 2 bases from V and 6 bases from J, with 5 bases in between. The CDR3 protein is CAWSQSNEQFF. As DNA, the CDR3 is TGTGCCTGGAGTCAGTCCAATGAGCAGTTCTTC.

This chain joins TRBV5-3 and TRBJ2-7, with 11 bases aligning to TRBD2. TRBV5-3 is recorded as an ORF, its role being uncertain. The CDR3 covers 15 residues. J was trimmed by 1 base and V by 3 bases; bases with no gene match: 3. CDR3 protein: CARSSRLAGSYEQYF. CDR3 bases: TGTGCCAGAAGCTCCCGACTAGCGGGGTCCTACGAGCAGTACTTC.

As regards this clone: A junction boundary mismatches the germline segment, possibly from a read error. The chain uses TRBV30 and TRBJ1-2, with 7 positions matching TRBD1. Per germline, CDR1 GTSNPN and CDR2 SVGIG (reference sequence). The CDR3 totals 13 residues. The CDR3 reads CAWSNVQGGGYPF. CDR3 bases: TGTGCCTGGAGTAATGTGCAGGGGGGTGGCTACCCCTTC.

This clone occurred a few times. DNA for the CDR3: TGCAGCGCGCAGACAGTAAACATTCAGTACTTC. It is translated as CSAQTVNIQYF. V gene TRBV29-1 combines with J gene TRBJ2-4, with a tentative D call TRBD1 (5 bases). Germline V lookup: CDR1 SQVTM, CDR2 ANQGSEA. Trimming left V 7 bases short and J 6 bases short, with 10 bases between. The CDR3 contains 11 residues.

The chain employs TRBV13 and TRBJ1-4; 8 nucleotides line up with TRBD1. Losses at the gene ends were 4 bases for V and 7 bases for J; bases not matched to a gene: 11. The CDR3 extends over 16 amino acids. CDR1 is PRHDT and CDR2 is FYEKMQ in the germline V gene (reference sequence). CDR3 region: CASSSWTGQRGEKLFF. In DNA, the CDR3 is TGTGCCAGCAGCTCGTGGACAGGGCAAAGGGGTGAAAAACTGTTTTTT.

DNA of the CDR3: TGTGCCAGCAGAGGACAGAGGGAAGAGACCCAGTACTTC. Its translation: CASRGQREETQYF. The chain links TRBV7-9 to TRBJ2-5, with a weak D call TRBD1 (6 bases). This CDR3 comprises 13 residues. Germline-derived CDR1 and CDR2 are SEHNR and FQNEAQ (reference sequence). The ends were cut back, 6 bases at V and 3 bases at J, with 11 bases in the middle.

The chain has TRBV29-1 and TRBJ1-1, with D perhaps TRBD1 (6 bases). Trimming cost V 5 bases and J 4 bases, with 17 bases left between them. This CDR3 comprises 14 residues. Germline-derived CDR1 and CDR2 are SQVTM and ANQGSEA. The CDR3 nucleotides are TGCAGCGTTAAGCCCGGGGAAGGGGGCACTGAAGCTTTCTTT. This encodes CSVKPGEGGTEAFF.

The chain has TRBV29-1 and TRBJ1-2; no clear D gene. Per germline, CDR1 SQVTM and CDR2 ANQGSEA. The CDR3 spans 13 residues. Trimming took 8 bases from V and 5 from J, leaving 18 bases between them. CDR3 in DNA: TGCAGCTACGTGGGCAATCCGGGGTATGGCTACACCTTC. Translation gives CSYVGNPGYGYTF.

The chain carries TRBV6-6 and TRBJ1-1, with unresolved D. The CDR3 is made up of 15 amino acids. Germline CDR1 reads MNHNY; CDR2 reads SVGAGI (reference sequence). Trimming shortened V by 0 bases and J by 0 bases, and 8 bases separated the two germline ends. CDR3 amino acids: CASSYSKAMNTEAFF. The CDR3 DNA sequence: TGTGCCAGCAGTTACTCGAAAGCCATGAACACTGAAGCTTTCTTT.

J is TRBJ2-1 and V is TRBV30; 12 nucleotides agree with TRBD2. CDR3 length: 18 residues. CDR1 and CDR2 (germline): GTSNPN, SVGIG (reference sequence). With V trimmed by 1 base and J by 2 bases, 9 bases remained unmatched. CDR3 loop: CAWSAPSGRAPTYNEQFF. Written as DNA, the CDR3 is TGTGCCTGGAGTGCACCTAGCGGGAGGGCCCCCACCTACAATGAGCAGTTCTTC.

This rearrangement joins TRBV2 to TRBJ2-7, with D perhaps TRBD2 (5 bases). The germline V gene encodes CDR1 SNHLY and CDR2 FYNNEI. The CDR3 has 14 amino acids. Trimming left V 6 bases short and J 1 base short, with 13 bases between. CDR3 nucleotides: TGTGCCAGCAGGGTAGACTACCTATCCTACGAGCAGTACTTC. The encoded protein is CASRVDYLSYEQYF.

Written as DNA, the CDR3 is TGTGCCAGTAGTATAGTAGGGGTATACAATGAGCAGTTCTTC. This gives the protein CASSIVGVYNEQFF. The gene calls are TRBV19 and TRBJ2-1; TRBD1 is a possible D gene (5 bases). Trimming cost V 1 base and J 4 bases, with 8 bases left between them. This CDR3 comprises 14 residues. CDR1 and CDR2 (germline): LNHDA, SQIVND (reference sequence).

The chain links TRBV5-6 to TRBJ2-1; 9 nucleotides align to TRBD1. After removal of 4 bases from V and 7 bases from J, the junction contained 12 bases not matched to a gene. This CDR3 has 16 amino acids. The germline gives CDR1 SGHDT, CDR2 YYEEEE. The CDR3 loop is CASSPPTGTGYNEQFF. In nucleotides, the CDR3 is TGTGCCAGCAGCCCCCCAACCGGGACAGGGTATAATGAGCAGTTCTTC. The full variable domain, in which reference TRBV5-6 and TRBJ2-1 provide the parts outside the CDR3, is DAGVTQSPTHLIKTRGQQVTLRCSPKSGHDTVSWYQQALGQGPQFIFQYYEEEERQRGNFPDRFSGHQFPNYSSELNVNALLLGDSALYLCASSPPTGTGYNEQFFGPGTRLTVL.